Listed below are T cell receptor beta chains from one sample, sequenced in a study of T cell clonotyping in hematopoietic cell transplantation. TCRdb keeps only in-frame clones here, not all; method: immunoSEQ multiplex PCR. Here the sample spans about 3,500 clones, approximately 79% being singletons. This specimen was peripheral blood mononuclear cells, taken at the time of graft-versus-host disease after allogeneic stem cell transplant. These receptors were taken from a female patient in her 50s who had an allogeneic stem cell transplant from an unrelated donor, so the T cells may come from the graft donor. Some clones in this sample may be carry-over from other donors' samples. Both conserved end residues are part of each CDR3. Each record gives: CDR3 protein, J gene, clone size, V gene. Clone size is given for some rows only: seen once, a few or many times, or a class if the clone is expanded.

CASSNADRDYRDTQYF | TRBJ2-3 | once | TRBV5-1
CASSLRGGNSPLHF | TRBJ1-6 | few | TRBV14
CASSPIAGLLRGELFF | TRBJ2-2 | . | TRBV7-3
CASTRGTGGAETQYF | TRBJ2-5 | . | TRBV2
CASSIEGGAYEKLFF | TRBJ1-4 | . | TRBV19
CASSLEGSFETQYF | TRBJ2-5 | large | TRBV7-6
CASSLGSAGGYEQYF | TRBJ2-7 | few | TRBV5-1
CASSQPGTGTF | TRBJ2-7 | once | TRBV2
CASSISVGQGLFYGYTF | TRBJ1-2 | few | TRBV19
CASSQDETENTEAFF | TRBJ1-1 | . | TRBV4-1
CAIRGDGHNEKLFF | TRBJ1-4 | once | TRBV10-3
CASRQPPGTSGYEQYF | TRBJ2-7 | . | TRBV6-6
CASSWKEGEQYF | TRBJ2-7 | once | TRBV5-6
CASSIGRLMLQPQHF | TRBJ1-5 | . | TRBV19
CAISDRGGNQPQHF | TRBJ1-5 | . | TRBV10-3
CASSPRDTSTDTQYF | TRBJ2-3 | . | TRBV2
CSGGLQETQYF | TRBJ2-5 | . | TRBV29-1
CASRAPHRGYSGNTIYF | TRBJ1-3 | . | TRBV11-2
CASSLGLSSYNEQFF | TRBJ2-1 | . | TRBV5-1
CASSLGPGLGGGYTF | TRBJ1-2 | few | TRBV7-3
CASSMGRLYEQYF | TRBJ2-7 | large | TRBV19
CASSQDGDRGRLNYGYTF | TRBJ1-2 | . | TRBV4-1
CASSRGGGTGELFF | TRBJ2-2 | few | TRBV7-6
CSVERQGSYEQYF | TRBJ2-7 | . | TRBV29-1
CAWGGRTDTQYF | TRBJ2-3 | . | TRBV30
CASSLGQGRSTNEKLFF | TRBJ1-4 | . | TRBV5-1
CASSLGVGQGGSPLHF | TRBJ1-6 | . | TRBV5-8
CASSFGWSSGNTIYF | TRBJ1-3 | . | TRBV5-8
CATIPLRGSQETQYF | TRBJ2-5 | . | TRBV2
CASSLGDRGEQYF | TRBJ2-7 | once | TRBV5-1
CASRRQGGRYEQYF | TRBJ2-7 | . | TRBV27
CASSQDTEDNTEAFF | TRBJ1-1 | . | TRBV14
CASSQTWDGNYGYTF | TRBJ1-2 | once | TRBV5-4